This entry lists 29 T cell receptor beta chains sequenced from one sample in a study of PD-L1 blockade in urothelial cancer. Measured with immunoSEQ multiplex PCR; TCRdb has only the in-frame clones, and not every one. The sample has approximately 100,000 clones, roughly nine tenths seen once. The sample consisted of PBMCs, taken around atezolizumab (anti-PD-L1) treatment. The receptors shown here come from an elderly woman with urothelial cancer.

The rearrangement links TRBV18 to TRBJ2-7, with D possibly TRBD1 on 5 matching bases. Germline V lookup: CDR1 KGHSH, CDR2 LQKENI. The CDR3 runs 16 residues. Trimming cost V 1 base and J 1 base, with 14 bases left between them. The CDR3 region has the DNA TGTGCCAGCTCACCACAAGGTGACAGAGCTTCCTACGAGCAGTACTTC. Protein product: CASSPQGDRASYEQYF.

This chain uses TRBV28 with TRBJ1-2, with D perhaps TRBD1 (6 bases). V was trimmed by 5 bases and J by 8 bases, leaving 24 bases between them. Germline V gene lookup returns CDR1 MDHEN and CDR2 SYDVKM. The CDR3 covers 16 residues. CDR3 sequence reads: CASSPTGISGAEGYTF. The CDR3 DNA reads TGTGCCAGCAGTCCAACAGGGATATCAGGGGCGGAGGGCTACACCTTC.

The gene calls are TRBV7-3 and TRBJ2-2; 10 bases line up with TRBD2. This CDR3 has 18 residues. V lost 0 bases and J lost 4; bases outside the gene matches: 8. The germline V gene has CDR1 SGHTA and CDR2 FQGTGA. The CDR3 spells CASSLTPSSGSSTGELFF. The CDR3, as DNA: TGTGCCAGCAGCTTAACGCCCTCTAGCGGGAGTTCCACCGGGGAGCTGTTTTTT.

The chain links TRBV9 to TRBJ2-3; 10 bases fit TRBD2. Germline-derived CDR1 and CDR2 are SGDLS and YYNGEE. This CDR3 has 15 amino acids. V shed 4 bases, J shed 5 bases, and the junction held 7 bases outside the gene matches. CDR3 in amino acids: CASSPPSGRIDTQYF. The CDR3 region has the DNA TGTGCCAGCAGCCCTCCTAGCGGGAGAATAGATACGCAGTATTTT.

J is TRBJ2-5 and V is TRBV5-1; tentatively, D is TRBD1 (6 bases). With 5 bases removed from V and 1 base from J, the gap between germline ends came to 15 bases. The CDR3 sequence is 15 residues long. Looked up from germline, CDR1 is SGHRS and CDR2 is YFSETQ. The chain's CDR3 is CASSLRQETQETQYF. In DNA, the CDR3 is TGCGCCAGCAGTCTTAGACAGGAGACCCAAGAGACCCAGTACTTC.

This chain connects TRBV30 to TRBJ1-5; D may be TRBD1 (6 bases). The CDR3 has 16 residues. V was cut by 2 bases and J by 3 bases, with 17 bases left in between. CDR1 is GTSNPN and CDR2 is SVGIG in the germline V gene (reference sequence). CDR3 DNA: TGTGCCTGGAGTCCCCGAGGGAGGGGGGACAATCAGCCCCAGCATTTT. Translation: CAWSPRGRGDNQPQHF.

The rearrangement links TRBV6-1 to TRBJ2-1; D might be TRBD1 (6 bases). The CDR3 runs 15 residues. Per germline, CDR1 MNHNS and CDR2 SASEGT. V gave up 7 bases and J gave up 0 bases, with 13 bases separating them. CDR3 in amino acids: CASNSDRNSYNEQFF. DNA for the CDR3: TGTGCCAGCAATTCGGACAGAAACTCCTACAATGAGCAGTTCTTC.

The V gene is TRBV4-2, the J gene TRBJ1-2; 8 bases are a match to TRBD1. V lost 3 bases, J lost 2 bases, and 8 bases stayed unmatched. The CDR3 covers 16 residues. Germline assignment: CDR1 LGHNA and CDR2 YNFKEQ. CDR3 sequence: CASSQQGASGNYGYTF. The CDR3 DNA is TGTGCCAGCAGCCAGCAGGGGGCGAGTGGGAACTATGGCTACACCTTC.

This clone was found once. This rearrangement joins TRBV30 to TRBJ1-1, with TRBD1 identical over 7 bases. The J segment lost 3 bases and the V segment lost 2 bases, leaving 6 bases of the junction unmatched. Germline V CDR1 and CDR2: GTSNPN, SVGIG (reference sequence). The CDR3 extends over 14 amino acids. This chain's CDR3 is CAWSPGQRYTEAFF. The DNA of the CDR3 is TGTGCCTGGAGTCCGGGACAGAGATACACTGAAGCTTTCTTT.

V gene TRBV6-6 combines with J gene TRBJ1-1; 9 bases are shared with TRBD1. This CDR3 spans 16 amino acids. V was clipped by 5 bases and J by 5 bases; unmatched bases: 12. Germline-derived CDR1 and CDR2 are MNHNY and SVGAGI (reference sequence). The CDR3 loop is CASSRTGGLGGTEAFF. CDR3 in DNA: TGTGCCAGCAGTCGAACAGGGGGCCTGGGAGGTACTGAAGCTTTCTTT.

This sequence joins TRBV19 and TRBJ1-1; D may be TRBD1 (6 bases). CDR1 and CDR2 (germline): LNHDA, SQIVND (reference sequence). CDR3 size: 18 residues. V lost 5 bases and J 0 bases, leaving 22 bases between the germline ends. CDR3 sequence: CASSVGRTERVLNTEAFF. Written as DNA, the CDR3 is TGTGCCAGTAGTGTAGGCCGGACAGAACGAGTTTTGAACACTGAAGCTTTCTTT.

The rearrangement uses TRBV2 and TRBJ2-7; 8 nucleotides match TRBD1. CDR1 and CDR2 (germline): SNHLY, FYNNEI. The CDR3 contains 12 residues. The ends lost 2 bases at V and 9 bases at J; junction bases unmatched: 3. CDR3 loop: CASSELGTGQYF. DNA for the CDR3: TGTGCCAGCAGTGAACTCGGGACAGGGCAGTACTTC.

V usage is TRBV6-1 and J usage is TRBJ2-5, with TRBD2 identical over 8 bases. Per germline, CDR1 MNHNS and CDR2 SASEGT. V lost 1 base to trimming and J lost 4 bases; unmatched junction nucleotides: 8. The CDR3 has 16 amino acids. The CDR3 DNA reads TGTGCCAGCAGTGAAGTAAGCGGGAGAGTTCGAGAGACCCAGTACTTC. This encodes CASSEVSGRVRETQYF.

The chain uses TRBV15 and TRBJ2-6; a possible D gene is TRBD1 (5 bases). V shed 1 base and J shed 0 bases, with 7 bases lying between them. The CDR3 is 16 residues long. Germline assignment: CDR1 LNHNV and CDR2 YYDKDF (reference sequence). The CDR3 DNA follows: TGTGCCACCAGCAGAGTAACAGGCTCTGGGGCCAACGTCCTGACTTTC. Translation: CATSRVTGSGANVLTF.

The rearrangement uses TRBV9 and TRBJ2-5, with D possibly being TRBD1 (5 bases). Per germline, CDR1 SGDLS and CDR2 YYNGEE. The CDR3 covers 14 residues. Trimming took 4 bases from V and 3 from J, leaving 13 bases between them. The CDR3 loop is CASSPRGQEETQYF. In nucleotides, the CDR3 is TGTGCCAGCAGCCCAAGAGGACAAGAAGAGACCCAGTACTTC.

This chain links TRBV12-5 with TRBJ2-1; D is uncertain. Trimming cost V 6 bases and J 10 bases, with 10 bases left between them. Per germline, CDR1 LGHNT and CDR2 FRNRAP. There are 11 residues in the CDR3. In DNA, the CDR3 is TGTGCTAGTGGCTTTGCGGAGGAGCAGTTCTTC. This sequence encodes CASGFAEEQFF.

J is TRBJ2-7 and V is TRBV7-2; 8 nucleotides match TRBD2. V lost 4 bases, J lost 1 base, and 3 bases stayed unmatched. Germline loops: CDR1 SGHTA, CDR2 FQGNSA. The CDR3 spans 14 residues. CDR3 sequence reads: CASSSGTSSYEQYF. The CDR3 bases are TGTGCCAGCAGCTCCGGGACTAGTTCCTACGAGCAGTACTTC.

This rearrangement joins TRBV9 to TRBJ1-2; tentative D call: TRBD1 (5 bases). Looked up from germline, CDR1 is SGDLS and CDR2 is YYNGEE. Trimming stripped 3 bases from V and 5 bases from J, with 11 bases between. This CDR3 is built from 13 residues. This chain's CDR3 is CASSAGFTYGYTF. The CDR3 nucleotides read TGTGCCAGCAGCGCAGGGTTTACTTATGGCTACACCTTC.

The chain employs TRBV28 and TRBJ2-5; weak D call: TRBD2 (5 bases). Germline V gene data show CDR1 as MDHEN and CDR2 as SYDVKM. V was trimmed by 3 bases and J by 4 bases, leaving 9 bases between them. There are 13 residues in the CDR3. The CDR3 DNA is TGTGCCAGCAGTTTGGGGAGATCAGAGACCCAGTACTTC. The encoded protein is CASSLGRSETQYF.

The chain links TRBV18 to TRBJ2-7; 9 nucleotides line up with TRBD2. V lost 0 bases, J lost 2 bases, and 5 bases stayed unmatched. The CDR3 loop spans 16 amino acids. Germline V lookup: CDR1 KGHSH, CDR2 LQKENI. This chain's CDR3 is CASSPPSSGRTYEQYF. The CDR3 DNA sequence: TGTGCCAGCTCACCACCTTCCAGCGGGAGGACCTACGAGCAGTACTTC.

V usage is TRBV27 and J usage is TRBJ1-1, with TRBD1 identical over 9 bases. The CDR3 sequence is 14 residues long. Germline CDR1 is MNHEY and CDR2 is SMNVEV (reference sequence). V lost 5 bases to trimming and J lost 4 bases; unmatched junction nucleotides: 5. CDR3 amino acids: CASSLDRGFTEAFF. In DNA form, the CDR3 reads TGTGCCAGCAGTCTCGACAGGGGGTTCACTGAAGCTTTCTTT.

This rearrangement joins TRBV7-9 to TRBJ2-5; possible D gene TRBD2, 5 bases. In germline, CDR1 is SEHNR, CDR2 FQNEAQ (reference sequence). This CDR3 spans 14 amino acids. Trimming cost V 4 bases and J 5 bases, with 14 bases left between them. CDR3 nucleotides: TGTGCCAGCAGCTCGGACTGGTTAGTCGAGACCCAGTACTTC. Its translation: CASSSDWLVETQYF.

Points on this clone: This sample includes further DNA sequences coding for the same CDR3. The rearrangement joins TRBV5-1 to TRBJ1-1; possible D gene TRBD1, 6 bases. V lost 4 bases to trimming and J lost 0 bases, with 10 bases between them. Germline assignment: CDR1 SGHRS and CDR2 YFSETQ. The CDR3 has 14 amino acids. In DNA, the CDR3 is TGCGCCAGCAGCCTGGGGACACTGAACACTGAAGCTTTCTTT. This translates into CASSLGTLNTEAFF.

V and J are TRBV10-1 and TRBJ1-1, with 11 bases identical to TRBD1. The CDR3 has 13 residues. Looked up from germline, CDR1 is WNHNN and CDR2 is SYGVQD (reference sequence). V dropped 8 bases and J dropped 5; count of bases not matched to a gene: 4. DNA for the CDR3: TGCGCCAGCGGACAGGGGGCGAAAACTGAAGCTTTCTTT. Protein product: CASGQGAKTEAFF.

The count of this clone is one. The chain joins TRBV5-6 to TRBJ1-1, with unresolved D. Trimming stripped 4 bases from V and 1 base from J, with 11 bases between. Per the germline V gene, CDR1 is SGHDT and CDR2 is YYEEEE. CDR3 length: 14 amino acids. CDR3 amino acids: CASSEGSGNTEAFF. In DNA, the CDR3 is TGTGCCAGCAGCGAGGGAAGCGGGAACACTGAAGCTTTCTTT.

In DNA, the CDR3 is TGTGCCAGCAGCTTACAGGGAAATGGCTACACCTTC. This encodes CASSLQGNGYTF. The chain employs TRBV5-5 and TRBJ1-2, with a possible D match to TRBD1 (6 bases). CDR1 and CDR2 from the germline V gene are SGHKS and YYEKEE (reference sequence). The CDR3 runs 12 residues. V was pared by 2 bases and J by 6 bases, with 8 bases between.

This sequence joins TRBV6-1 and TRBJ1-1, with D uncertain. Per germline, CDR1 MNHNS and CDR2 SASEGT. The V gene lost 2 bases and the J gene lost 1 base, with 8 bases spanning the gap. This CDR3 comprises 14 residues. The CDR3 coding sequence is TGTGCCAGCAGTGAACGACGGAGGAACACTGAAGCTTTCTTT. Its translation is CASSERRRNTEAFF.

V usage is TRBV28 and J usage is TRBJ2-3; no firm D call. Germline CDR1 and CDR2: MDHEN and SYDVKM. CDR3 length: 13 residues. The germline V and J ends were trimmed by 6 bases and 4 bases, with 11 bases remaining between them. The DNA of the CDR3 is TGTGCCAGCAGGCCCCAATGGCCAGATACGCAGTATTTT. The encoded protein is CASRPQWPDTQYF.

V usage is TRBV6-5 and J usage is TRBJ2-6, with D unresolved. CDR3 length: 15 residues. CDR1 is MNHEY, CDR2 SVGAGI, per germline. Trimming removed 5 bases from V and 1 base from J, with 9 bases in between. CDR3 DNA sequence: TGTGCCAGCAGTGGCAGGTTTTCTGGGGCCAACGTCCTGACTTTC. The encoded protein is CASSGRFSGANVLTF.